One sample yielded the 3 T cell receptor beta chains listed below, sequenced in a study of blood T cell repertoires in COVID-19. The protocol was immunoSEQ multiplex PCR, while the TCRdb copy is restricted to in-frame clones and leaves out a portion. Here the sample spans 250,000 or so clones, around 90% being singletons. Sequenced: PBMCs or T cells enriched from blood (not recorded which). The origin of the receptors is a man under 40 who had recovered from COVID-19.

This chain links TRBV7-8 with TRBJ2-5; 7 bases line up with TRBD2. CDR3 length: 16 amino acids. The germline CDR1 and CDR2 sequences are SGHVS and FQNEAQ. The V segment lost 5 bases and the J segment 5 bases; nucleotides outside the gene matches: 14. In nucleotides, the CDR3 is TGTGCCAGCAGCCCGGGTCTCACAGCGGGACGGGAGACCCAGTACTTC. This encodes CASSPGLTAGRETQYF. Supplemented by reference TRBV7-8 and TRBJ2-5, the full variable domain reads GAGVSQSPRYKVAKRGQDVALRCDPISGHVSLFWYQQALGQGPEFLTYFQNEAQLDKSGLPSDRFFAERPEGSVSTLKIQRTQQEDSAVYLCASSPGLTAGRETQYFGPGTRLLVL.

The chain's CDR3 is CSVSSGARYEQYF. The CDR3 coding sequence is TGCAGCGTCTCTAGCGGAGCTCGGTACGAGCAGTACTTC. The genes are TRBV29-1 and TRBJ2-7, with 7 bases fitting TRBD2. V trimming: 6 bases; J trimming: 4 bases; junction bases outside the gene matches: 9. The CDR3 is made up of 13 amino acids. Germline V gene data show CDR1 as SQVTM and CDR2 as ANQGSEA.

The genes are TRBV5-1 and TRBJ1-2, with 8 bases identical to TRBD1. Per germline, CDR1 SGHRS and CDR2 YFSETQ. The CDR3 sequence is 13 residues long. V lost 8 bases to trimming and J lost 6 bases; unmatched junction nucleotides: 9. The CDR3 DNA sequence: TGCGCCAGTGAGACCGGACAGGGCGATGGCTACACCTTC. Protein: CASETGQGDGYTF.